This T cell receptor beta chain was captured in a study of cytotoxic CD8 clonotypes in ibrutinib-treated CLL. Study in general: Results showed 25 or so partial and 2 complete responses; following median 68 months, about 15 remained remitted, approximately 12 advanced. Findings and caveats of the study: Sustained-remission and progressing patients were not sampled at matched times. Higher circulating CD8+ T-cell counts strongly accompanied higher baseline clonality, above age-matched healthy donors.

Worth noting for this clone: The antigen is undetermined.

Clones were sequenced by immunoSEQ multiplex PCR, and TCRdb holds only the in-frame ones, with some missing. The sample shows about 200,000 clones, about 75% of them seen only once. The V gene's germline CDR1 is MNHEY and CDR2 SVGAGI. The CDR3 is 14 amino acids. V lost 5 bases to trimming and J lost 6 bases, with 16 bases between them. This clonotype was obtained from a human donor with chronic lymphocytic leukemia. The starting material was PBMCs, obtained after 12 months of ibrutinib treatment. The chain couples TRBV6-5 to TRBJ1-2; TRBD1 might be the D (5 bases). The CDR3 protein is CASSAGTVANGYTF. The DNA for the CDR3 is TGTGCCAGCAGTGCCGGGACCGTGGCCAATGGCTACACCTTC.